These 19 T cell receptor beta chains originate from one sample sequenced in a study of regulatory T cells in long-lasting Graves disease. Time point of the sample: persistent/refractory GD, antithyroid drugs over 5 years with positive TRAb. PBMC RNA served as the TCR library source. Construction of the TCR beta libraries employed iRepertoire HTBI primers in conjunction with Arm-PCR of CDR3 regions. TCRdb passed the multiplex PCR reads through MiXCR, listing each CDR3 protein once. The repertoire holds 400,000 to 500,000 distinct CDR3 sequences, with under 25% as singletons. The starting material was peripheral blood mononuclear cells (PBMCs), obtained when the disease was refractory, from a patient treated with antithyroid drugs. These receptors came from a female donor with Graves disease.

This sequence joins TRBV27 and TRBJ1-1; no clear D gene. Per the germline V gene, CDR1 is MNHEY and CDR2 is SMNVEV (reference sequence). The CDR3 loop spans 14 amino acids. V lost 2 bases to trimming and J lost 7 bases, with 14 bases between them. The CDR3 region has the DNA TGTGCCAGCAGTTTAACTCCCTTCAAGGTTGAAGCTTTCTTT. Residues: CASSLTPFKVEAFF.

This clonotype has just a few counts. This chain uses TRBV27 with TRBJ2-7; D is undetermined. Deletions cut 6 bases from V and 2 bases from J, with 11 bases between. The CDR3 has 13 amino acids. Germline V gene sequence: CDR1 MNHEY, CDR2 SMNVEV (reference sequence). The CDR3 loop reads CASSFQNPYEQYF. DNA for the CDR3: TGTGCCAGCAGCTTCCAGAACCCCTACGAGCAGTACTTC.

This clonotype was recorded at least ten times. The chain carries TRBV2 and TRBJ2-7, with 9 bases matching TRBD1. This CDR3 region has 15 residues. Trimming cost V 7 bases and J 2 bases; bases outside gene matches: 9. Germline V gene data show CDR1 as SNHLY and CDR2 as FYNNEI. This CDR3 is CASTPPGQGTYEQYF. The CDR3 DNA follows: TGTGCCAGCACCCCCCCGGGACAGGGCACCTACGAGCAGTACTTC.

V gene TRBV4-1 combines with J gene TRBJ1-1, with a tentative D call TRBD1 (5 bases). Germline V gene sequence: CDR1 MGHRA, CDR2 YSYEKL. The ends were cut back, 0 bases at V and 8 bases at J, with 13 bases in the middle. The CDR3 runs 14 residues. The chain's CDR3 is CASSQESGRDEAFF. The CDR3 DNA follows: TGCGCCAGCAGCCAAGAGTCTGGACGGGACGAAGCTTTCTTT.

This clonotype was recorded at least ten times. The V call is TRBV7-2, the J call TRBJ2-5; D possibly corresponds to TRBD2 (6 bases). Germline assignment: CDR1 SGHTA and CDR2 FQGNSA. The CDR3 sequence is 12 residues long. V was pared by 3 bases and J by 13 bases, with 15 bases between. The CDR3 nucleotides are TGTGCCAGCAGCTTTGGCTGGGGGGACGGGTACTTC. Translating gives CASSFGWGDGYF.

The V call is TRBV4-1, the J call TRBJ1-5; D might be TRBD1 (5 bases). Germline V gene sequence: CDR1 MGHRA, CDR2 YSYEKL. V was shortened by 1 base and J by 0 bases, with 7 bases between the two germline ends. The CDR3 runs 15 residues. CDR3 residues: CASSQGRGSNQPQHF. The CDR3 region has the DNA TGCGCCAGCAGCCAAGGGAGGGGTAGCAATCAGCCCCAGCATTTT.

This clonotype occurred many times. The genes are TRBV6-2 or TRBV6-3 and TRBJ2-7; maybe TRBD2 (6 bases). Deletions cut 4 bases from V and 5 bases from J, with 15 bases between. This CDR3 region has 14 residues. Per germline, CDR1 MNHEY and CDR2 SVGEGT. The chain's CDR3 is CASSFGRDGNEQYF. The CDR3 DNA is TGTGCCAGCAGTTTTGGGCGGGATGGGAACGAGCAGTACTTC.

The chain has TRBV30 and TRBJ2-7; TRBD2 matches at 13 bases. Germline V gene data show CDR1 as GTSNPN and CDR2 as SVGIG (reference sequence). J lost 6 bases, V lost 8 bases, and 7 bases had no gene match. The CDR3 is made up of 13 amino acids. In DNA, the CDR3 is TGTGCCGGAGTGACTAGCGGGGGGCTCGAGCAGTACTTC. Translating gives CAGVTSGGLEQYF.

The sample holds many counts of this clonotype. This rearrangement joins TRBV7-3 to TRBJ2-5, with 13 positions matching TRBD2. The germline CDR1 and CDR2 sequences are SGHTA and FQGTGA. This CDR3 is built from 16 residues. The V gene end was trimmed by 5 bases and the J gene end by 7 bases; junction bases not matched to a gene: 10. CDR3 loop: CASSLTTSGGAGTQYF. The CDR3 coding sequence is TGTGCCAGCAGCCTCACAACTAGCGGGGGGGCAGGGACCCAGTACTTC.

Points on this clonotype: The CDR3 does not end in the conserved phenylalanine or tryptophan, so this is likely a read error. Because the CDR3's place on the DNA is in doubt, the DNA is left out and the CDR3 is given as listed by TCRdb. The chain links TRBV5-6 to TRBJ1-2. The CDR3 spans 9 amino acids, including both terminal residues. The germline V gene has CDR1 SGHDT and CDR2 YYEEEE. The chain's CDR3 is CASSLLFPT.

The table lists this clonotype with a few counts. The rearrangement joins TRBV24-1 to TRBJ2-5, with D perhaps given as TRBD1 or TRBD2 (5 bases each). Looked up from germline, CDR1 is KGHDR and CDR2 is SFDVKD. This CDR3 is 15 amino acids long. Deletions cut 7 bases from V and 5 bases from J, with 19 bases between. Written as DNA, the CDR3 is TGTGCCACCAGCGACGGGGCGGGCCCCGGGGAGACCCAGTACTTC. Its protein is CATSDGAGPGETQYF.

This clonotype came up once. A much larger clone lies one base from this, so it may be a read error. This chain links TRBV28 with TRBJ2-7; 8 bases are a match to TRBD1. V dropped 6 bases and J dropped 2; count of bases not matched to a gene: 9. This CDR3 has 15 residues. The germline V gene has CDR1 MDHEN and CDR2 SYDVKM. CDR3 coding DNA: TGTGCCAGCAGAGCGACAGGGGTGATACCCTACGAGCAGTACTTC. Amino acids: CASRATGVIPYEQYF.

This CDR3 is CASSLAPGVQGYTF. As DNA, the CDR3 is TGTGCCAGCAGCTTGGCTCCAGGGGTTCAAGGCTACACCTTC. This chain joins TRBV5-6 and TRBJ1-2; TRBD1 is a possible D gene (6 bases). The V end was cut by 0 bases, the J end by 8 bases, with 14 bases between. Germline lookup yields CDR1 SGHDT and CDR2 YYEEEE. CDR3 length equals 14 residues.

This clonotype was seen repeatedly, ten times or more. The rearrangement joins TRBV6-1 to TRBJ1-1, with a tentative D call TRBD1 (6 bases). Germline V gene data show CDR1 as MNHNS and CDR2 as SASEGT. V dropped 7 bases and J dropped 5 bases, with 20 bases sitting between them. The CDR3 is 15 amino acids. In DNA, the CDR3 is TGTGCCAGCATCGACGGCGGGCAGGGGCGAACTGAAGCTTTCTTT. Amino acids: CASIDGGQGRTEAFF.

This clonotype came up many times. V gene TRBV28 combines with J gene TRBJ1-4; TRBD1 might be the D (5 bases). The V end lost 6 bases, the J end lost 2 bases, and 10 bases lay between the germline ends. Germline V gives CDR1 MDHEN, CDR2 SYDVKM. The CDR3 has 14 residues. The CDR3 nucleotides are TGTGCCAGCAGAGGACAAAGGACTAATGAAAAACTGTTTTTT. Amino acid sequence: CASRGQRTNEKLFF.

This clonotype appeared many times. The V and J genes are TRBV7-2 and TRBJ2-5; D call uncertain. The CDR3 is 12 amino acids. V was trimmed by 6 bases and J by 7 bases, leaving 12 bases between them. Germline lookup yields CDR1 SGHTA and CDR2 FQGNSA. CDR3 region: CASSLTPGTQYF. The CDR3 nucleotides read TGTGCCAGCAGTCTGACCCCAGGGACCCAGTACTTC.

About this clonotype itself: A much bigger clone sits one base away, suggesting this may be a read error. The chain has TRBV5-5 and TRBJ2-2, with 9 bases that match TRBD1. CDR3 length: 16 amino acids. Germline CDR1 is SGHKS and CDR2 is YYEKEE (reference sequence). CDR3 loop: CANSLAGQGYTGELFF. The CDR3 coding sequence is TGTGCCAACAGCCTTGCGGGACAGGGCTACACCGGGGAGCTGTTTTTT.

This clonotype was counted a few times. CDR3 region: CASSSAPSGVIYEQYF. The CDR3 DNA is TGTGCCAGCAGTTCCGCCCCTAGCGGGGTTATCTACGAGCAGTACTTC. The chain has TRBV27 and TRBJ2-7, with TRBD2 matching 9 bases. The J segment lost 3 bases and the V segment lost 4 bases, leaving 10 bases of the junction unmatched. This CDR3 has 16 residues. The germline CDR1 and CDR2 sequences are MNHEY and SMNVEV (reference sequence).

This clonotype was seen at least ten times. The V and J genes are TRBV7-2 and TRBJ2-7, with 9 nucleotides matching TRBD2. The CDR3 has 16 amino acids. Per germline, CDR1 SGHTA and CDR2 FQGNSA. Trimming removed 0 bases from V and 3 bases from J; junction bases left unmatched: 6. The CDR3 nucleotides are TGTGCCAGCAGCTTAGCTAAGACTAGCGGCAGCTACGAGCAGTACTTC. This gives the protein CASSLAKTSGSYEQYF.